This TCR beta chain is from a study of CD8+ T cells in alopecia areata. The germline V gene encodes CDR1 LNHNV and CDR2 YYDKDF (reference sequence). The V and J ends lost 5 bases and 4 bases, in that order; junction bases with no gene match: 4. The CDR3 is 14 residues long. Extracted from the samples, RNA was reverse transcribed into cDNA to serve as the sequencing template. Using immunoSEQ multiplex PCR, the repertoire was profiled, and TCRdb retains in-frame clones only, with some absent. The sample carries over 150,000 clones, 50% to 70% recorded once. The chain carries TRBV15 and TRBJ1-2; 10 positions match TRBD1. The sample consisted of CD4+ T cells sorted from blood, taken at week 0. This receptor was obtained from a human donor with alopecia areata. This CDR3 is CATSGQGVGYGYTF. CDR3 coding DNA: TGTGCCACCAGCGGACAGGGGGTGGGCTATGGCTACACCTTC.